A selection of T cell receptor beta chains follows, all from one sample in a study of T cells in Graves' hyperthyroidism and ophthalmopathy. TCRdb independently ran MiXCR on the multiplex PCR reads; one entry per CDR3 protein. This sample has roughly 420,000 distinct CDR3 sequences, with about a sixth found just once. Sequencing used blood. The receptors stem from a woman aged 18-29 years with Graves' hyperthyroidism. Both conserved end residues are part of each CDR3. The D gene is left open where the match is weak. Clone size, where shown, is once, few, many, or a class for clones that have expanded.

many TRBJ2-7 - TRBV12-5 CASGQDGVGQYF TGTGCTAGTGGTCAGGACGGGGTTGGGCAGTACTTC
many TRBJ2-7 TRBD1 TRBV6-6 CASSYSTGPYEQYF TGTGCCAGCAGTTACTCGACAGGGCCCTACGAGCAGTACTTC
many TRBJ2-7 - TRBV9 CASSGLERHEQYF TGTGCCAGCAGCGGGTTGGAGAGGCACGAGCAGTACTTC
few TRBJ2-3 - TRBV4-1 CASSQEDGKGRIAQYF TGCGCCAGCAGCCAAGAGGACGGGAAGGGAAGGATCGCGCAGTATTTT
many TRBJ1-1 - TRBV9 CASSERGGAQAFF TGTGCCAGCAGCGAGAGGGGGGGGGCGCAAGCTTTCTTT
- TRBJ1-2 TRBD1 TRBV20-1 CSARAGTGSSDGYTF TGCAGTGCTAGAGCCGGGACAGGGAGTTCGGATGGCTACACCTTC
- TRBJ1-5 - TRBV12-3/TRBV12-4 CASRGGQDQPQHF TGTGCCAGCAGGGGCGGGCAGGATCAGCCCCAGCATTTT
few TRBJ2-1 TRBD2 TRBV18 CASSPGSGRKRNEQFF TGTGCCAGCTCGCCAGGGAGCGGGAGAAAGAGGAATGAGCAGTTCTTC
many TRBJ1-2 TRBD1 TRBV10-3 CAISHPGQGYGYTF TGTGCCATCAGCCACCCGGGACAGGGCTATGGCTACACCTTC
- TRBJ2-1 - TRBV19 CASSGTRQSLGDNEQFF TGTGCCAGTAGTGGGACACGACAGTCCCTCGGGGACAATGAGCAGTTCTTC
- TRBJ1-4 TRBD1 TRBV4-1 CASSQAEGTVGEKLFF TGCGCCAGCAGCCAAGCAGAGGGGACAGTGGGTGAAAAACTGTTTTTT
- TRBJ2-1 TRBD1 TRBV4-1 CASSREGTGDFNEQFF TGCGCCAGCAGCCGGGAGGGGACAGGGGATTTCAATGAGCAGTTCTTC
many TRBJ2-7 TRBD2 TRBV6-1 CASNPSGRTTYEQYF TGTGCCAGCAACCCTAGCGGGAGGACAACCTACGAGCAGTACTTC
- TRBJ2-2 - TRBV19 CASTLSRGAGELFF TGTGCCAGTACCTTGTCGAGGGGGGCCGGGGAGCTGTTTTTT
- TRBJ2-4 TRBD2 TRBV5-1 CASSPEAAGEGEPRNIQYF TGCGCCAGCAGCCCCGAGGCCGCGGGGGAGGGTGAACCCAGGAACATTCAGTACTTC
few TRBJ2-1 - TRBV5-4 CASSLLQGLRMYNEQFF TGTGCCAGCAGCTTGTTGCAGGGGCTTCGGATGTACAATGAGCAGTTCTTC
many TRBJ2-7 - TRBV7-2 CASSRGQYYEQYF TGTGCCAGCAGCCGCGGACAGTACTACGAGCAGTACTTC